This T cell receptor (beta chain) came from a study of shared clonotypes between healthy human individuals. The data were produced by immunoSEQ multiplex PCR, yet TCRdb's version contains in-frame clones alone and is incomplete. The sample holds around 510,000 clones; about 80% are singletons and the top ten take around 11%. CDR3 length: 13 amino acids. Trimming removed 7 bases from V and 3 bases from J; junction bases left unmatched: 6. The V gene's germline CDR1 is SQVTM and CDR2 ANQGSEA. The chain combines TRBV29-1 with TRBJ2-7; 10 nucleotides match TRBD1. The sequence was obtained from a woman in her 40s in good health. Some clones in this sample may be carry-over from other donors' samples. The specimen sequenced was PBMCs. As DNA, the CDR3 is TGCAGCGCCGAGGGACAGGGGAGCTACGAGCAGTACTTC. Residues: CSAEGQGSYEQYF.